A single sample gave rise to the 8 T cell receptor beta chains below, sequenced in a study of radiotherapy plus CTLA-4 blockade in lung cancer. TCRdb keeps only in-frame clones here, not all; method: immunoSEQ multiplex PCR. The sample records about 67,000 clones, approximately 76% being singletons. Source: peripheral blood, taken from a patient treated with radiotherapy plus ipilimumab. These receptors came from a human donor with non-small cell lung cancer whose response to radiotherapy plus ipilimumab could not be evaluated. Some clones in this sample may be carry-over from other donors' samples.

The CDR3 spells CASSPQTWRGGADTQYF. The CDR3 nucleotides are TGCGCCAGCAGCCCACAAACCTGGCGGGGGGGCGCAGATACGCAGTATTTT. The rearrangement links TRBV4-1 to TRBJ2-3; TRBD2 agrees at 9 bases. The germline V gene encodes CDR1 MGHRA and CDR2 YSYEKL. The CDR3 length is 17 residues. Trimming at V came to 4 bases and at J to 4 bases, leaving 12 bases not matched to a gene.

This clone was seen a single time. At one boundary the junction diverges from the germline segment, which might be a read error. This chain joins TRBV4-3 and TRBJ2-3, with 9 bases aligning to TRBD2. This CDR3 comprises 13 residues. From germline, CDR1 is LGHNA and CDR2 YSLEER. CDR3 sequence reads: CASSQEYQRGVLF. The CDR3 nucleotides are TGCGCCAGCAGCCAAGAGTACCAGCGGGGGGTGCTTTTT.

CDR3 sequence: CASSLEGRWEVNTEAFF. DNA for the CDR3: TGTGCCAGCAGCTTGGAGGGACGATGGGAGGTGAACACTGAAGCTTTCTTT. V is TRBV5-5 and J is TRBJ1-1; weak D call: TRBD1 (5 bases). Germline-derived CDR1 and CDR2 are SGHKS and YYEKEE (reference sequence). Between the trimmed V and J ends, which lost 0 bases and 0 bases, there was a span of 15 bases. CDR3 length: 17 residues.

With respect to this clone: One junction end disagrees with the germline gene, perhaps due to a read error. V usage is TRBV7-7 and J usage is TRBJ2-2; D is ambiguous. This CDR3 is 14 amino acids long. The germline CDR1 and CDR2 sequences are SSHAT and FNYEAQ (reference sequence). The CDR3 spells CASSLLANTGELFF. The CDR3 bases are TGTGCTAGCAGCTTACTCGCGAACACCGGGGAGCTGTTTTTT.

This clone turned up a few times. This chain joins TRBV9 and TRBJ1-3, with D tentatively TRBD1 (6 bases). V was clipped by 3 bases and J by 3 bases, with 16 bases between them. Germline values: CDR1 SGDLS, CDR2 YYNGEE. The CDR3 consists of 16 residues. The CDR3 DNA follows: TGTGCCAGCAGCGCGACTGCAGGGGATTTTGGAAACACCATATATTTT. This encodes CASSATAGDFGNTIYF.

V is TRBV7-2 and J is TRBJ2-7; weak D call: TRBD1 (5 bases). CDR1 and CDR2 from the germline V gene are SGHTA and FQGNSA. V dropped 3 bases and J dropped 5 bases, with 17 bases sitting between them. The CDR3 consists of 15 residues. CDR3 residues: CASSFTHPQAHEQYF. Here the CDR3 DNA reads TGTGCCAGCAGCTTTACCCACCCACAGGCTCACGAGCAGTACTTC. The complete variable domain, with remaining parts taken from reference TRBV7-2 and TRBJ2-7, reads GAGVSQSPSNKVTEKGKDVELRCDPISGHTALYWYRQSLGQGLEFLIYFQGNSAPDKSGLPSDRFSAERTGGSVSTLTIQRTQQEDSAVYLCASSFTHPQAHEQYFGPGTRLTVT.

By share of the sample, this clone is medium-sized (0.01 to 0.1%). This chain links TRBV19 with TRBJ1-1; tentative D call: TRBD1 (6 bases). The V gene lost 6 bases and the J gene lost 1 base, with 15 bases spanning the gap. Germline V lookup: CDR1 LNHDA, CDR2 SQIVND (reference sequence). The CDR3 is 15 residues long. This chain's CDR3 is CASRSPGTQNTEAFF. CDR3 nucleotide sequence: TGTGCCAGTAGATCCCCCGGGACACAGAACACTGAAGCTTTCTTT. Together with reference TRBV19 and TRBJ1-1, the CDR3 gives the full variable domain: DGGITQSPKYLFRKEGQNVTLSCEQNLNHDAMYWYRQDPGQGLRLIYYSQIVNDFQKGDIAEGYSVSREKKESFPLTVTSAQKNPTAFYLCASRSPGTQNTEAFFGQGTRLTVV.

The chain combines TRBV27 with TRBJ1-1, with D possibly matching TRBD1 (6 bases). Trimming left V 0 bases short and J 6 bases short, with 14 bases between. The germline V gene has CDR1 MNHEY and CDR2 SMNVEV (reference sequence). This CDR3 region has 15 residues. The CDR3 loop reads CASSLSGTPYSEAFF. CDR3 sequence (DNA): TGTGCCAGCAGTTTATCGGGGACACCTTATTCTGAAGCTTTCTTT.